This note documents a single T cell receptor beta chain sequence. This table comes from immunoSEQ multiplex PCR, and its TCRdb copy is limited to in-frame clones, with some not included. The data contain some 600,000 clones, roughly 95% of them seen just once; the ten biggest clones take up roughly 0.12%. This specimen belongs to a study of shared clonotypes between healthy human individuals. Naive CD8 cells, CD45RO-negative and positively selected for CCR7, excluded terminally differentiated effector memory CD45RA+ cells. CDR3 length: 15 residues. Germline values: CDR1 SGHNT, CDR2 YYREEE (reference sequence). V was clipped by 5 bases and J by 4 bases, with 18 bases between them.

Sequenced input: naive CD8+ T cells sorted from blood. The chain is built from TRBV5-4 and TRBJ1-1; D call uncertain. This receptor was identified in a woman aged 25 to 39 in good health. The CDR3, as DNA: TGTGCCAGCAGGACCCGAGGATCTGTAGGCACTGAAGCTTTCTTT. This gives the protein CASRTRGSVGTEAFF.